Below are 18 T cell receptor beta chains sequenced from a single sample in a study of blood T cell repertoires in COVID-19. The protocol was immunoSEQ multiplex PCR, while the TCRdb copy is restricted to in-frame clones and leaves out a portion. The table lists some 69,000 clones, about 90% of them singletons. The sequenced sample consisted of peripheral blood. These receptors all stem from a man between 50 and 59 years old with COVID-19, enrolled during active disease.

Only one count was recorded for this clone. The chain employs TRBV6-2 or TRBV6-3 and TRBJ2-1, with TRBD2 matching 9 bases. The CDR3 is 14 residues long. Germline V gene lookup returns CDR1 MNHEY and CDR2 SVGEGT. Unmatched junction bases numbered 4, after V lost 6 bases and J lost 4 bases. CDR3 bases: TGTGCCAGCAGCCGTAGCGGGAGTTACAATGAGCAGTTCTTC. It codes for CASSRSGSYNEQFF.

The J gene is TRBJ2-2, the V gene TRBV15; D remains ambiguous. The V and J ends lost 0 bases and 1 base respectively, with 6 bases between them. This CDR3 has 15 amino acids. Germline-derived CDR1 and CDR2 are LNHNV and YYDKDF (reference sequence). This chain's CDR3 is CATSRDGLNTGELFF. For the CDR3, the DNA is TGTGCCACCAGCAGAGATGGGCTGAACACCGGGGAGCTGTTTTTT.

The gene calls are TRBV5-8 and TRBJ1-2; 8 positions agree with TRBD1. Per germline, CDR1 SGHTS and CDR2 YDEGEE. The CDR3 is made up of 14 amino acids. J gave up 6 bases and V 4 bases, and 8 bases lay outside the gene matches. For the CDR3, the DNA is TGTGCCAGCAGCCCGGACAGGGAAATGGATGGCTACACCTTC. Encoded protein: CASSPDREMDGYTF. The whole variable domain, remainder taken from reference TRBV5-8 and TRBJ1-2, is EAGVTQSPTHLIKTRGQQATLRCSPISGHTSVYWYQQALGLGLQFLLWYDEGEERNRGNFPPRFSGRQFPNYSSELNVNALELEDSALYLCASSPDREMDGYTFGSGTRLTVV.

The chain links TRBV2 to TRBJ1-1; D possibly corresponds to TRBD1 (5 bases). V lost 6 bases and J 5 bases, leaving 16 bases between the germline ends. The CDR3 is 14 residues long. Germline CDR1 SNHLY, CDR2 FYNNEI. CDR3 sequence reads: CASRVYGGGTEAFF. The CDR3 DNA follows: TGTGCCAGCAGGGTTTACGGGGGAGGTACTGAAGCTTTCTTT.

The V gene is TRBV6-2 or TRBV6-3, the J gene TRBJ1-1, with D unclear. Germline CDR1 and CDR2: MNHEY and SVGEGT. The V end was cut by 3 bases, the J end by 2 bases, with 7 bases between. This CDR3 region has 13 residues. The CDR3 region has the DNA TGTGCCAGCAGTTATAACAGAAACACTGAAGCTTTCTTT. The encoded protein is CASSYNRNTEAFF.

V usage is TRBV4-1 and J usage is TRBJ2-1; 7 bases line up with TRBD2. The CDR3 sequence is 17 residues long. Trimming cost V 4 bases and J 3 bases; bases outside gene matches: 12. Germline lookup yields CDR1 MGHRA and CDR2 YSYEKL. The chain's CDR3 is CASSPLFAGVNYNEQFF. CDR3 bases: TGCGCCAGCAGCCCACTCTTTGCGGGAGTCAACTACAATGAGCAGTTCTTC.

The gene calls are TRBV19 and TRBJ1-2; 9 nucleotides line up with TRBD1. CDR1 is LNHDA, CDR2 SQIVND, per germline (reference sequence). The CDR3 extends over 14 amino acids. V was pared by 5 bases and J by 4 bases, with 5 bases of the junction left unmatched. The CDR3 is CASSPTGGFYGYTF. CDR3 in DNA: TGTGCCAGTAGTCCGACAGGGGGTTTCTATGGCTACACCTTC.

Remarks on this clone: Other DNA sequences in the same sample also yield this CDR3. The V call is TRBV4-1, the J call TRBJ2-3; possibly TRBD1 for D (6 bases). V lost 2 bases and J lost 6, with 18 bases in between. The CDR3 covers 16 residues. Germline V gene data show CDR1 as MGHRA and CDR2 as YSYEKL. CDR3 sequence reads: CASSQPRLIRGDTQYF. In DNA form, the CDR3 reads TGCGCCAGCAGCCAACCGAGGCTAATCAGGGGCGATACGCAGTATTTT.

The CDR3 sequence is CASSWTANTEAFF. CDR3 nucleotides: TGTGCCAGCAGTTGGACAGCGAACACTGAAGCTTTCTTT. The chain is built from TRBV6-6 and TRBJ1-1, with D possibly matching TRBD1 (6 bases). The ends were cut back, 4 bases at V and 1 base at J, with 7 bases in the middle. The germline V gene has CDR1 MNHNY and CDR2 SVGAGI (reference sequence). This CDR3 contains 13 residues.

This rearrangement joins TRBV18 to TRBJ2-3; D is perhaps TRBD2 (6 bases). CDR3 length equals 14 residues. Germline loops: CDR1 KGHSH, CDR2 LQKENI. Trimming pared 3 bases from V and 0 bases from J, leaving 7 bases between. The CDR3 loop is CASSPGTSTDTQYF. The DNA for the CDR3 is TGTGCCAGCTCACCCGGGACTAGCACAGATACGCAGTATTTT.

The genes are TRBV10-3 and TRBJ2-5; the D gene is possibly TRBD1 (6 bases). The CDR3 has 14 residues. Germline CDR1 is ENHRY and CDR2 is SYGVKD. Between the trimmed V and J ends, which lost 8 bases and 0 bases, there was a span of 13 bases. Here the CDR3 reads CAISEDSNQETQYF. CDR3 nucleotide sequence: TGTGCCATCTCCGAGGACAGCAACCAAGAGACCCAGTACTTC.

The chain links TRBV27 to TRBJ2-3; TRBD1 aligns across 7 bases. Germline V CDR1 and CDR2: MNHEY, SMNVEV (reference sequence). The CDR3 spans 15 residues. V trimming: 6 bases; J trimming: 2 bases; junction bases outside the gene matches: 8. Written as DNA, the CDR3 is TGTGCCAGCAGGCCTCGACAGGGATTCACAGATACGCAGTATTTT. It is translated as CASRPRQGFTDTQYF.

The rearrangement links TRBV3-1 (or the pseudogene TRBV3-2) to TRBJ1-3, with 9 bases identical to TRBD1. The CDR3 sequence is 15 residues long. Germline trimming cut 4 bases from V and 5 bases from J; bases unmatched to any gene: 6. Germline V gene sequence: CDR1 LGHDT, CDR2 YNNKEL (reference sequence). CDR3 in amino acids: CASSRGDRVRNTIYF. The CDR3 DNA follows: TGTGCCAGCAGCCGCGGGGACAGGGTCCGAAACACCATATATTTT.

CDR3 amino acids: CASSPRTGGYGYTF. The CDR3 DNA is TGTGCCAGCAGTCCTAGGACAGGGGGCTATGGCTACACCTTC. The rearrangement joins TRBV28 to TRBJ1-2; TRBD1 matches 10 bases. The CDR3 is 14 amino acids. CDR1 is MDHEN and CDR2 is SYDVKM in the germline V gene. Trimming removed 5 bases from V and 4 bases from J; junction bases left unmatched: 4.

J is TRBJ2-2 and V is TRBV5-4; D is unclear. Germline loops: CDR1 SGHNT, CDR2 YYREEE (reference sequence). Deletions cut 0 bases from V and 6 bases from J, with 12 bases between. The CDR3 is made up of 15 amino acids. CDR3 coding DNA: TGTGCCAGCAGCTTGGGTCACTCCTCGGCCGGGGAGCTGTTTTTT. Protein sequence: CASSLGHSSAGELFF. Full variable domain (rest looked up from reference TRBV5-4 and TRBJ2-2): ETGVTQSPTHLIKTRGQQVTLRCSSQSGHNTVSWYQQALGQGPQFIFQYYREEENGRGNFPPRFSGLQFPNYSSELNVNALELDDSALYLCASSLGHSSAGELFFGEGSRLTVL.

The DNA of the CDR3 is TGCGCCAGCAGAGACCTTTCTTCTAGCGGCTACGAGCAGTACTTC. Translation: CASRDLSSSGYEQYF. The chain joins TRBV5-1 to TRBJ2-7, with 7 bases identical to TRBD2. J was trimmed by 3 bases and V by 5 bases; bases with no gene match: 11. Germline V CDR1 and CDR2: SGHRS, YFSETQ. The CDR3 has 15 amino acids.

The rearrangement joins TRBV7-2 to TRBJ2-3, with TRBD2 matching 9 bases. This CDR3 contains 16 residues. CDR1 is SGHTA, CDR2 FQGNSA, per germline. The J segment lost 8 bases and the V segment lost 1 base, leaving 10 bases of the junction unmatched. CDR3 sequence (DNA): TGTGCCAGCAGCTTAGGTGGTAGCGGGAGTGGTAGTACGCAGTATTTT. It is translated as CASSLGGSGSGSTQYF.

V gene TRBV5-5 combines with J gene TRBJ2-7, with a tentative D call TRBD2 (6 bases). Germline V gives CDR1 SGHKS, CDR2 YYEKEE (reference sequence). V was trimmed by 0 bases and J by 4 bases, leaving 17 bases between them. The length of the CDR3 is 16 residues. CDR3 in DNA: TGTGCCAGCAGCTTGGAGAGGGTCGGGAGTGGGTACGAGCAGTACTTC. This gives the protein CASSLERVGSGYEQYF.